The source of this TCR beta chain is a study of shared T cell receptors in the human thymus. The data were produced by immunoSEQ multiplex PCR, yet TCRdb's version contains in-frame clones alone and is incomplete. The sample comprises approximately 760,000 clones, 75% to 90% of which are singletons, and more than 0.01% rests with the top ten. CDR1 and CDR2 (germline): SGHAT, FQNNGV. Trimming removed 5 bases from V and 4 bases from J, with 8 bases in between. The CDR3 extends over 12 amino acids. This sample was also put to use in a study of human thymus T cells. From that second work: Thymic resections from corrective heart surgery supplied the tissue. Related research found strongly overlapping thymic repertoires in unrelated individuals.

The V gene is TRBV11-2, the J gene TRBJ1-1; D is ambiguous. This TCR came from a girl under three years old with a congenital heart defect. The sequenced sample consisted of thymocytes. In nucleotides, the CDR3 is TGTGCCAGCAGCCAAGGAGGCACTGAAGCTTTCTTT. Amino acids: CASSQGGTEAFF.